The sequence of this T cell receptor beta chain was determined in a study of response to subunit inactivated influenza vaccine. Study-level points and caveats: The authors proposed limited new T cell recruitment per seasonal influenza vaccination.

Via MiXCR, TCRdb re-called the RT-PCR reads, giving one row per CDR3 protein. The sample includes 500,000 or so distinct CDR3 sequences, 10% to 11% of them seen just once. V gave up 0 bases and J gave up 0 bases; unmatched junction bases: 21. CDR1 and CDR2 (germline): MNHEY, SVGEGT. This CDR3 has 24 amino acids. This clonotype was seen a handful of times. Its antigen is unknown. The receptor was isolated from a man in his forties or fifties who received an inactivated influenza vaccine. The source material was PBMCs from blood, sampled roughly 47 days after vaccination. The V gene is TRBV6-2 or TRBV6-3, the J gene TRBJ2-6, with 9 bases matching TRBD2. CDR3 DNA: TGTGCCAGCAGTTACTCGAGTGGGCGACAGGACATACTAGCGGGCTACTCTGGGGCCAACGTCCTGACTTTC. As protein: CASSYSSGRQDILAGYSGANVLTF.